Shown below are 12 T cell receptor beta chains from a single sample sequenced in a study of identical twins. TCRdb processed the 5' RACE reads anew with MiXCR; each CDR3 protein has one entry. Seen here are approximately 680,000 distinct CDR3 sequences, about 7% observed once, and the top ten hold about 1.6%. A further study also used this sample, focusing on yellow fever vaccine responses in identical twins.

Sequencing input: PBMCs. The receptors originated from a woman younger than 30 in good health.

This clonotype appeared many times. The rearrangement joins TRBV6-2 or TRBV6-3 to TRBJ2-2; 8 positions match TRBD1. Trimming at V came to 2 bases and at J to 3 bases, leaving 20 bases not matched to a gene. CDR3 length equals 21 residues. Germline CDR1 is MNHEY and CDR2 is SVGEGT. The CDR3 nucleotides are TGTGCCAGCAGTTACATACCCCGGACAGGGATTAAGTTGGGGGACACCGGGGAGCTGTTTTTT. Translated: CASSYIPRTGIKLGDTGELFF.

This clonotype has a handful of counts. DNA of the CDR3: TGCGCCAGCAGCTTGGCGACTAGCGGGAAGGAGACCCAGTACTTC. This encodes CASSLATSGKETQYF. V is TRBV5-1 and J is TRBJ2-5; 11 bases align to TRBD2. Germline assignment: CDR1 SGHRS and CDR2 YFSETQ. The J segment lost 5 bases and the V segment lost 0 bases, leaving 3 bases of the junction unmatched. The CDR3 covers 15 residues.

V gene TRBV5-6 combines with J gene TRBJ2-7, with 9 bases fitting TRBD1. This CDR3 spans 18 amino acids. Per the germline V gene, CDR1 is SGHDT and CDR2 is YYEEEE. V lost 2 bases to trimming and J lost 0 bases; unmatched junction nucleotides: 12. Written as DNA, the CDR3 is TGTGCCAGCAGCTTAGGGGCCCCCGGGACAGGGAGCTCCTACGAGCAGTACTTC. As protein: CASSLGAPGTGSSYEQYF.

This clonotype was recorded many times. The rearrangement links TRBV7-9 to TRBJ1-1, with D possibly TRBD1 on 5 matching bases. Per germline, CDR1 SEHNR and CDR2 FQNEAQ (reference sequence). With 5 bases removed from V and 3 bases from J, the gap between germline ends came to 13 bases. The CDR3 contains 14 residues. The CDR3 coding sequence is TGTGCCAGCAGCCCCCAGGGTACGTACACTGAAGCTTTCTTT. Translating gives CASSPQGTYTEAFF.

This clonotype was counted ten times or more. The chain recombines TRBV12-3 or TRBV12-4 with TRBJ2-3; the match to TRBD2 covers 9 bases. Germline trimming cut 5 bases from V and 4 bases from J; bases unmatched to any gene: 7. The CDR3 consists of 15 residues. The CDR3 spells CASSTGTSSSDTQYF. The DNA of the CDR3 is TGTGCCAGCAGTACCGGGACTAGCAGCTCAGATACGCAGTATTTT.

DNA for the CDR3: TGTGCCAGGAAGCGGTGCACTGAAGCTTTCTTT. Amino acids: CARKRCTEAFF. The gene calls are TRBV19 and TRBJ1-1, with D uncertain. The germline gives CDR1 LNHDA, CDR2 SQIVND (reference sequence). The V end was cut by 9 bases, the J end by 4 bases, with 9 bases between. This CDR3 region has 11 residues.

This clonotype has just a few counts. DNA of the CDR3: TGCAGTGCTAGAGGAGTAGGTTTGAATGAGCAGTTCTTC. The encoded protein is CSARGVGLNEQFF. V and J are TRBV20-1 and TRBJ2-1; no reliable D call. V lost 1 base and J lost 7, with 11 bases in between. The CDR3 has 13 amino acids. Germline loops: CDR1 DFQATT, CDR2 SNEGSKA (reference sequence).

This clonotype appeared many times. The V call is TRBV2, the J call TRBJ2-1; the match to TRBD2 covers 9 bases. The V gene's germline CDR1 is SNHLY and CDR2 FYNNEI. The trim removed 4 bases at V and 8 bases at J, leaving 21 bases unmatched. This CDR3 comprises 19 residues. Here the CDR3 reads CASSVSRRVPRGGHHEQFF. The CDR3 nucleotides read TGTGCCAGCAGTGTTTCCCGACGGGTCCCGCGGGGGGGCCACCATGAGCAGTTCTTC. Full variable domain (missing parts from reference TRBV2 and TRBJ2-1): EPEVTQTPSHQVTQMGQEVILRCVPISNHLYFYWYRQILGQKVEFLVSFYNNEISEKSEIFDDQFSVERPDGSNFTLKIRSTKLEDSAMYFCASSVSRRVPRGGHHEQFFGPGTRLTVL.

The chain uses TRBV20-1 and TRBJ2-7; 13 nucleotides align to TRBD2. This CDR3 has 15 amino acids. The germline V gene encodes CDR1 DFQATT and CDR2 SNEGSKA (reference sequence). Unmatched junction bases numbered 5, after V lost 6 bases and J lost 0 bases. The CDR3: CSAQGLAGRSYEQYF. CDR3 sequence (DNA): TGCAGTGCCCAGGGACTAGCGGGACGCTCCTACGAGCAGTACTTC.

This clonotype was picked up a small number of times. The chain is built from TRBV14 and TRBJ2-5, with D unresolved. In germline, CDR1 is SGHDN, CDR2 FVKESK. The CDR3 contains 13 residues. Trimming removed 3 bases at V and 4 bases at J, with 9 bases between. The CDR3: CASSQRHRETQYF. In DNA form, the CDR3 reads TGTGCCAGCAGCCAGCGCCATCGAGAGACCCAGTACTTC.

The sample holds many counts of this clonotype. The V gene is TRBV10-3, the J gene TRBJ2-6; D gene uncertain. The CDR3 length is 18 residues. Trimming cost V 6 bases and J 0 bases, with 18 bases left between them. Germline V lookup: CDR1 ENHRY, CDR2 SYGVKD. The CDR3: CAISPELLPHSGANVLTF. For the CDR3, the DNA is TGTGCCATCAGCCCGGAGCTCCTGCCCCACTCTGGGGCCAACGTCCTGACTTTC.

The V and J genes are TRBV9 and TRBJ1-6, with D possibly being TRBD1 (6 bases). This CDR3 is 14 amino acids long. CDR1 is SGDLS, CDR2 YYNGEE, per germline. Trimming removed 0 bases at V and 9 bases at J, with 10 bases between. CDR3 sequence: CASSVGGLGSPLHF. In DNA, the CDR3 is TGTGCCAGCAGCGTAGGGGGGCTCGGTTCACCCCTCCACTTT. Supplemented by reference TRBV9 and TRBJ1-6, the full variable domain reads DSGVTQTPKHLITATGQRVTLRCSPRSGDLSVYWYQQSLDQGLQFLIQYYNGEERAKGNILERFSAQQFPDLHSELNLSSLELGDSALYFCASSVGGLGSPLHFGNGTRLTVT.